This T cell receptor (beta chain) was found in a study of beta chain features in type 1 diabetes. The overall study: Patients shared similar age, gender and cell yields with healthy donors. Study findings and constraints: Cells expressing TCR highly could be over-represented by cDNA sequencing. Moderate yet significant TCRB CDR3 shortening was seen in Type 1 diabetes patients in all four CD4+ subsets.

Notes on this clone: No antigen is known for it.

V lost 5 bases and J 0 bases, leaving 11 bases between the germline ends. The length of the CDR3 is 14 residues. The germline CDR1 and CDR2 sequences are SGHRS and YFSETQ. Averaging about 120 mL, one heparinised blood draw was given by each donor. Cells sorted by CD45RO/CCR7/CD25/CD127/CD95/CD27 comprised CD4+ naive, central memory, regulatory and stem cell-like memory cells. Isolated RNA was reverse transcribed in full, so expressed TCRB transcripts were sequenced. The repertoire was sequenced with immunoSEQ multiplex PCR; TCRdb's copy has only in-frame clones and lacks some. The sample consists of a few hundred thousand clones, over 8.5% of them appearing once.

Sequencing was carried out using central memory CD4+ T cells from blood. This TCR derives from a man under 40 with type 1 diabetes. This chain links TRBV5-1 with TRBJ1-1, with D maybe TRBD1 (6 bases). CDR3 loop: CASSPDRMNTEAFF. The CDR3 nucleotides read TGCGCCAGCAGTCCGGACAGAATGAACACTGAAGCTTTCTTT.